The clone carrying this TCR beta chain was seen a few times. Per the germline V gene, CDR1 is MNHEY and CDR2 is SMNVEV (reference sequence). V lost 0 bases and J lost 5; bases outside the gene matches: 6. CDR3 size: 15 residues. The record originates from a study of blood T cell repertoires in COVID-19. Assay used: immunoSEQ multiplex PCR; TCRdb lists only in-frame clones, some missing. The table includes around 310,000 clones, roughly 90% detected once. The chain has TRBV27 and TRBJ2-5, with 7 positions matching TRBD2. This clonotype was sampled from a woman aged 35 to 49 with COVID-19, enrolled during active disease. The sample comprised peripheral blood. The chain's CDR3 is CASSLSVGLVETQYF. CDR3 bases: TGTGCCAGCAGTTTATCTGTCGGACTAGTTGAGACCCAGTACTTC.